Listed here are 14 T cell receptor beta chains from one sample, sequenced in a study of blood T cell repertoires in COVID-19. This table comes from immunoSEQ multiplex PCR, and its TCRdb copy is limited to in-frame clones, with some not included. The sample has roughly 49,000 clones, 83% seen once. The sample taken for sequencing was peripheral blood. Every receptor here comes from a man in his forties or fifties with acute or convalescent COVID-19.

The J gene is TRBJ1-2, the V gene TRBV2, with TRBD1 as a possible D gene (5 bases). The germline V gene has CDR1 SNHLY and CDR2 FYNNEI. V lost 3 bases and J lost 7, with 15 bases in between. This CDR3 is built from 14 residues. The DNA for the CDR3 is TGTGCCAGCAGTGAGGGCCAGGGTACCTTTGGCTACACCTTC. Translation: CASSEGQGTFGYTF.

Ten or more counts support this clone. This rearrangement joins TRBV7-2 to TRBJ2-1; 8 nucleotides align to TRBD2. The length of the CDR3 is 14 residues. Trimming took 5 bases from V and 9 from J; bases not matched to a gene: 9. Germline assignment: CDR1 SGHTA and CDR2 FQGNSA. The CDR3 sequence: CASSPGLGFSEQFF. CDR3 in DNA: TGTGCCAGCAGCCCGGGACTAGGATTTAGTGAGCAGTTCTTC. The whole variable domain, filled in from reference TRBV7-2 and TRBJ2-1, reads GAGVSQSPSNKVTEKGKDVELRCDPISGHTALYWYRQSLGQGLEFLIYFQGNSAPDKSGLPSDRFSAERTGGSVSTLTIQRTQQEDSAVYLCASSPGLGFSEQFFGPGTRLTVL.

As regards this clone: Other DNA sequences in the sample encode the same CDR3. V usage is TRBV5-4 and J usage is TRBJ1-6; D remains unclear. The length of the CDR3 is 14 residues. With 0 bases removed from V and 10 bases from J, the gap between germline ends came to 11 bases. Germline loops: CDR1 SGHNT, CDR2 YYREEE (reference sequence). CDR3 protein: CASSLAGSGSPLHF. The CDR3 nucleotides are TGTGCCAGCAGCTTGGCGGGAAGTGGATCACCCCTCCACTTT.

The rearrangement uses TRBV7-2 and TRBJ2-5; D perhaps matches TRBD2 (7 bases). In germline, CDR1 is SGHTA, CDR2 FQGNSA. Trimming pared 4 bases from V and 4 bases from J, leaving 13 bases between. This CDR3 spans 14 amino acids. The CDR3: CASSSGGPGETQYF. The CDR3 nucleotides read TGTGCCAGCAGCTCCGGGGGGCCGGGAGAGACCCAGTACTTC.

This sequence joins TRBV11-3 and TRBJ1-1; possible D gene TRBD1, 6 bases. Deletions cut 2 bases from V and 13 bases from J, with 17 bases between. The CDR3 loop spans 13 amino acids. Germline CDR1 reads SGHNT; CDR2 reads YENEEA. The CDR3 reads CASSLKDSVTVFF. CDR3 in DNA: TGTGCCAGCAGCTTAAAGGACAGCGTCACTGTTTTCTTT.

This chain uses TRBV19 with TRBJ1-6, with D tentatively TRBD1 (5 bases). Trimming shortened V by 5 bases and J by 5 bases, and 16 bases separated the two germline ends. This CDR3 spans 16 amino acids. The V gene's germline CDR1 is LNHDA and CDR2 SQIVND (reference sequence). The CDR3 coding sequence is TGTGCCAGTAGTCACTCCACCCAGGGAAATAATTCACCCCTCCACTTT. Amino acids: CASSHSTQGNNSPLHF.

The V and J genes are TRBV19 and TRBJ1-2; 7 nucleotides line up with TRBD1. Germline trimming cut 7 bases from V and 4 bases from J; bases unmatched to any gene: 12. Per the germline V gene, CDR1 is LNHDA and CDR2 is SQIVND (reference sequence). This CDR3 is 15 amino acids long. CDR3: CASIGQTGAGYGYTF. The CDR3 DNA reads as TGTGCCAGTATCGGCCAAACAGGGGCCGGCTATGGCTACACCTTC.

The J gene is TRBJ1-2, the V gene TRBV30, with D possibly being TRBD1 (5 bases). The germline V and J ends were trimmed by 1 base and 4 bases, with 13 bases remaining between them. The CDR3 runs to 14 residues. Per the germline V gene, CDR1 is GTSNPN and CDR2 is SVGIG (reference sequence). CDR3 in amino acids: CAWSADQGGYGYTF. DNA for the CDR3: TGTGCCTGGAGTGCGGATCAGGGCGGCTATGGCTACACCTTC.

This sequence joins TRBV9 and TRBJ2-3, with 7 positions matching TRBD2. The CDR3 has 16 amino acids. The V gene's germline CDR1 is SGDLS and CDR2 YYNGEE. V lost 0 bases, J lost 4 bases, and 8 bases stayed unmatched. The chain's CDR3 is CASSVGAGSVADTQYF. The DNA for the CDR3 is TGTGCCAGCAGCGTAGGAGCGGGAAGCGTCGCAGATACGCAGTATTTT.

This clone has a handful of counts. The CDR3 sequence is CASGSDTNTEAFF. The DNA for the CDR3 is TGTGCCAGCGGAAGTGACACAAACACTGAAGCTTTCTTT. This sequence joins TRBV7-6 and TRBJ1-1; no clear D. CDR1 SGHVS and CDR2 FNYEAQ come from the germline V gene. The V end was cut by 8 bases, the J end by 2 bases, with 12 bases between. The CDR3 extends over 13 amino acids.

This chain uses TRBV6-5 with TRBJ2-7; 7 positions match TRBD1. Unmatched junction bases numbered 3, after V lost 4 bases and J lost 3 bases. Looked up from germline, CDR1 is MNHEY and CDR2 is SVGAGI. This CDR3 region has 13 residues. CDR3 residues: CASSSRTGYEQYF. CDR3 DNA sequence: TGTGCCAGCAGTTCACGGACAGGCTACGAGCAGTACTTC.

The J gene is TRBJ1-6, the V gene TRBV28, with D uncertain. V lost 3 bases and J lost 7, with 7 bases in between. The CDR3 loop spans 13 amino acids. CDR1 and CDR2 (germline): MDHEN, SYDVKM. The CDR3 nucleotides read TGTGCCAGCAGTTTCCATGGCAATTCACCCCTCCACTTT. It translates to CASSFHGNSPLHF.

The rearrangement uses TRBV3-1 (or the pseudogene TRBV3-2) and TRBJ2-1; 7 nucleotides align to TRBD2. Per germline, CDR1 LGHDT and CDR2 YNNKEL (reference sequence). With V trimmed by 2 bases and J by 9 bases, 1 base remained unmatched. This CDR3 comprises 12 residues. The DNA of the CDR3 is TGTGCCAGCAGCCAAAGGGAGGGTGAGCAGTTCTTC. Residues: CASSQREGEQFF.

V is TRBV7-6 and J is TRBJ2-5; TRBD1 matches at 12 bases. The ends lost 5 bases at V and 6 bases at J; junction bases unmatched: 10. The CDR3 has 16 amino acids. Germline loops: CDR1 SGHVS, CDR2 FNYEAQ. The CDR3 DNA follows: TGTGCCAGCAGCACAGAGGCGGGACAGGGGGCGCAGACCCAGTACTTC. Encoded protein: CASSTEAGQGAQTQYF.